This is a list of T cell receptor beta chains from one sample in a study of human T cells and chemical hapten exposure. TCRdb called the RACE reads again in MiXCR, with one record for every CDR3 protein. The sample lists 65,000 to 95,000 distinct CDR3 sequences; about 11% were seen once. Sample: whole blood, taken in connection with sensitization to the hapten diphenylcyclopropenone (DPC). These receptors were obtained from a woman aged 55-69 years with alopecia areata. Some clones in this sample may be carry-over from other donors' samples. CDR3s include the opening cysteine and the closing phenylalanine or tryptophan. D genes are given only for firm matches. The size field is filled for only some rows; it gives once, few, many or a size class.

j_gene: TRBJ2-1; v_gene: TRBV27; d_gene: TRBD2; abundance: NA; CDR3aa: CASSLSGGPYNVQFF; CDR3nt: TGTGCCAGCAGTCTTAGCGGGGGGCCATACAATGTGCAGTTCTTC
j_gene: TRBJ1-1; v_gene: TRBV18; d_gene: NA; abundance: many; CDR3aa: CASSPPGSPQAFF; CDR3nt: TGTGCCAGCTCACCACCGGGGTCACCCCAAGCTTTCTTT
j_gene: TRBJ1-1; v_gene: TRBV6-1; d_gene: NA; abundance: NA; CDR3aa: CASSISGGVRDAFF; CDR3nt: TGTGCCAGCAGTATATCGGGGGGGGTCCGGGACGCTTTCTTT
j_gene: TRBJ1-4; v_gene: TRBV29-1; d_gene: NA; abundance: many; CDR3aa: CSVAELGEKLFF; CDR3nt: TGCAGCGTAGCAGAGCTCGGTGAAAAACTGTTTTTT
j_gene: TRBJ2-4; v_gene: TRBV5-5; d_gene: TRBD1; abundance: NA; CDR3aa: CASSLAQGFNIQYF; CDR3nt: TGTGCCAGCAGCTTGGCACAGGGGTTCAACATTCAGTACTTC
j_gene: TRBJ1-4; v_gene: TRBV27; d_gene: NA; abundance: many; CDR3aa: CASSTGIEDEKLFF; CDR3nt: TGTGCCAGCTCTACGGGGATAGAGGATGAAAAACTGTTTTTT
j_gene: TRBJ2-5; v_gene: TRBV12-3/TRBV12-4; d_gene: NA; abundance: NA; CDR3aa: CASSSPTGRETQYF; CDR3nt: TGTGCCAGCAGTTCCCCAACGGGGAGAGAGACCCAGTACTTC
j_gene: TRBJ1-2; v_gene: TRBV11-2; d_gene: TRBD1; abundance: NA; CDR3aa: CASSLVQGAYGYTF; CDR3nt: TGTGCCAGCAGCTTAGTCCAGGGGGCCTATGGCTACACCTTC
j_gene: TRBJ2-1; v_gene: TRBV29-1; d_gene: TRBD2; abundance: NA; CDR3aa: CSAGTNVLNEQFF; CDR3nt: TGCAGCGCCGGGACTAACGTTCTTAATGAGCAGTTCTTC
j_gene: TRBJ2-1; v_gene: TRBV3-1; d_gene: NA; abundance: few; CDR3aa: CASSVYSYNEQFF; CDR3nt: TGTGCCAGCAGTGTTTACAGCTACAATGAGCAGTTCTTC